This T cell receptor beta chain emerged from a study of blood T cell repertoires in COVID-19. Study at large: Samples taken during acute and convalescent COVID-19 were collected in the United States, Italy and Spain. T cells, B-cell-depleted T cells, or PBMCs supplied cDNA or gDNA.

Original analysis: Nucleated cell number was recorded as an estimate derived from reference gene primer amplification. Produced via immunoSEQ multiplex PCR; TCRdb's table is partial and in-frame only. Clone size and V and J calls were adopted from that table, with D and trimming inferred from the DNA. The sample lists 150,000 to 200,000 clones; roughly 80% were seen once. V lost 1 base to trimming and J lost 6 bases; unmatched junction nucleotides: 6. Germline-derived CDR1 and CDR2 are SGHTS and YDEGEE. There are 15 residues in the CDR3. The sequenced sample consisted of peripheral blood. J is TRBJ1-4 and V is TRBV5-8, with 7 bases identical to TRBD1. This TCR was sampled from a man aged 60 to 75 with acute or convalescent COVID-19. Written as DNA, the CDR3 is TGTGCCAGCAGCTTGAGTGGCAGGGGGTATGAAAAACTGTTTTTT. Translating it yields CASSLSGRGYEKLFF.